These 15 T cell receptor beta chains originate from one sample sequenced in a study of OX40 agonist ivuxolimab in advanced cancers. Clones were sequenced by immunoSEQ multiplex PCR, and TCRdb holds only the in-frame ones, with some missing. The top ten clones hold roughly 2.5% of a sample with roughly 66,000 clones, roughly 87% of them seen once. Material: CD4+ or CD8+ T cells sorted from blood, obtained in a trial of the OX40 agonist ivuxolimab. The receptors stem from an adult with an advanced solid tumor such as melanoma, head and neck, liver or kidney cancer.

CDR3 residues: CASSQETSPGTGFTDTQYF. In nucleotides, the CDR3 is TGCGCCAGCAGCCAAGAAACGTCTCCCGGGACAGGGTTTACAGATACGCAGTATTTT. The V and J genes are TRBV4-3 and TRBJ2-3, with 9 bases aligning to TRBD1. This CDR3 region has 19 residues. Germline-derived CDR1 and CDR2 are LGHNA and YSLEER. J gave up 3 bases and V 0 bases, and 13 bases lay outside the gene matches.

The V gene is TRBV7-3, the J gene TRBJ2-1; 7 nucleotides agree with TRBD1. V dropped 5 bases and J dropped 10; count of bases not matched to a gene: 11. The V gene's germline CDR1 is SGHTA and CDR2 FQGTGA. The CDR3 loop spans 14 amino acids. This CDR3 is CASSPENRGFEQFF. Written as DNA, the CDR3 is TGTGCCAGCAGCCCTGAAAACAGGGGATTCGAGCAGTTCTTC.

This CDR3 is CASMTETYNSPLHF. The CDR3 nucleotides read TGTGCCAGCATGACGGAAACCTATAATTCACCCCTCCACTTT. This sequence joins TRBV2 and TRBJ1-6; no reliable D call. Per the germline V gene, CDR1 is SNHLY and CDR2 is FYNNEI. The CDR3 sequence is 14 residues long. V was shortened by 7 bases and J by 2 bases, with 9 bases between the two germline ends.

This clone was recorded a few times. CDR3 protein: CASSYSPLGYTEAFF. The DNA for the CDR3 is TGTGCCAGCAGTTACTCTCCCTTAGGGTACACTGAAGCTTTCTTT. The chain has TRBV6-5 and TRBJ1-1; D unclear. Germline CDR1 MNHEY, CDR2 SVGAGI. Deletions cut 0 bases from V and 3 bases from J, with 11 bases between. The CDR3 spans 15 residues.

The CDR3, as DNA: TGCGCCAGCAGCGCCGGACTAGCGGGAGGGCCTGGGAATGAGCAGTTCTTC. This translates into CASSAGLAGGPGNEQFF. V usage is TRBV5-1 and J usage is TRBJ2-1, with 15 bases matching TRBD2. The CDR3 is 17 residues long. CDR1 and CDR2 (germline): SGHRS, YFSETQ. V trimming: 4 bases; J trimming: 7 bases; junction bases outside the gene matches: 9. The variable domain in full, completed from reference TRBV5-1 and TRBJ2-1, reads KAGVTQTPRYLIKTRGQQVTLSCSPISGHRSVSWYQQTPGQGLQFLFEYFSETQRNKGNFPGRFSGRQFSNSRSEMNVSTLELGDSALYLCASSAGLAGGPGNEQFFGPGTRLTVL.

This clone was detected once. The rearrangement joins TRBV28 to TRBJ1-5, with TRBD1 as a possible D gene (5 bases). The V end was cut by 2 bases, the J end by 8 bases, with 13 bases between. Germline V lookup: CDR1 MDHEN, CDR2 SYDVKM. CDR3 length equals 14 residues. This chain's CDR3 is CASSLGSGGKPQHF. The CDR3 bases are TGTGCCAGCAGTTTAGGCTCCGGGGGAAAGCCCCAGCATTTT.

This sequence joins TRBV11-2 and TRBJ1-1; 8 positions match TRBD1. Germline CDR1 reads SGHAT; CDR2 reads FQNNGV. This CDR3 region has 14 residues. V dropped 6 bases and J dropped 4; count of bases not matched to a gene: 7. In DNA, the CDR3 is TGTGCCAGCAGTTACGGACAGGGAGGCACTGAAGCTTTCTTT. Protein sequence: CASSYGQGGTEAFF.

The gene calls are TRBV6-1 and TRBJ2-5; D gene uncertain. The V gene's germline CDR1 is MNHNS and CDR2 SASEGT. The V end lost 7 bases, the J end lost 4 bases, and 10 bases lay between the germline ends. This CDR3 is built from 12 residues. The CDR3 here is CASTPIGETQYF. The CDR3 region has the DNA TGTGCCAGCACCCCTATCGGAGAGACCCAGTACTTC.

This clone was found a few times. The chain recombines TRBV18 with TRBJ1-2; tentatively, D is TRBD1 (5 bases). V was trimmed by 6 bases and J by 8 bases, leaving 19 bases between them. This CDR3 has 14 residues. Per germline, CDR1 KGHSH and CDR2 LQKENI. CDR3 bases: TGTGCCAGCTCCAACCCACCCGGGGACGGCGGCTACACCTTC. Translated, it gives CASSNPPGDGGYTF.

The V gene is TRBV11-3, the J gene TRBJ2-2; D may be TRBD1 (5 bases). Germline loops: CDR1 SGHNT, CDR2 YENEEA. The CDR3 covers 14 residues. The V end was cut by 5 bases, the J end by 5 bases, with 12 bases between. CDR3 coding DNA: TGTGCCAGCAGCGGGGCGGACCTAACCGGGGAGCTGTTTTTT. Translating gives CASSGADLTGELFF. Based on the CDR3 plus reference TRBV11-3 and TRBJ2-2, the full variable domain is EAGVVQSPRYKIIEKKQPVAFWCNPISGHNTLYWYLQNLGQGPELLIRYENEEAVDDSQLPKDRFSAERLKGVDSTLKIQPAELGDSAVYLCASSGADLTGELFFGEGSRLTVL.

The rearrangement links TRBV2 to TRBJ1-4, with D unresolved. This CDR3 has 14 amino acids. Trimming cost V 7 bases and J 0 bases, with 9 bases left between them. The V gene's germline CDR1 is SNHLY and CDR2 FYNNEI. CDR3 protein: CASIRGATNEKLFF. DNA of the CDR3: TGTGCCAGCATCCGGGGAGCAACTAATGAAAAACTGTTTTTT.

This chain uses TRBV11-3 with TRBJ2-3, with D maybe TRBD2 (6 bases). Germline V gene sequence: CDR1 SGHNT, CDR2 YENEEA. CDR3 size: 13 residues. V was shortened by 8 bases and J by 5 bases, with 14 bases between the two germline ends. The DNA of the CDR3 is TGTGCCAGCTCTCTGCTGCGGGGAGATACGCAGTATTTT. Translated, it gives CASSLLRGDTQYF. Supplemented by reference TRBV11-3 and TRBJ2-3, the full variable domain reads EAGVVQSPRYKIIEKKQPVAFWCNPISGHNTLYWYLQNLGQGPELLIRYENEEAVDDSQLPKDRFSAERLKGVDSTLKIQPAELGDSAVYLCASSLLRGDTQYFGPGTRLTVL.

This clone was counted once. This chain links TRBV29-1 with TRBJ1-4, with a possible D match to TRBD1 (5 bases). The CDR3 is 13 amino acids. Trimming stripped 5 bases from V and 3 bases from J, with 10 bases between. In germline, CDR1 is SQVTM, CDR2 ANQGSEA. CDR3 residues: CSVRGPANEKLFF. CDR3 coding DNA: TGCAGCGTTCGGGGCCCGGCTAATGAAAAACTGTTTTTT.

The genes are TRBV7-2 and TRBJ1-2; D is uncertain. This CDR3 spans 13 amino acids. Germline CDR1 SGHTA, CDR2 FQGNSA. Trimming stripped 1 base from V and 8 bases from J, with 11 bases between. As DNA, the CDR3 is TGTGCCAGCAGCTTAGATCCGGATATGGGCTACACCTTC. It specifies CASSLDPDMGYTF.

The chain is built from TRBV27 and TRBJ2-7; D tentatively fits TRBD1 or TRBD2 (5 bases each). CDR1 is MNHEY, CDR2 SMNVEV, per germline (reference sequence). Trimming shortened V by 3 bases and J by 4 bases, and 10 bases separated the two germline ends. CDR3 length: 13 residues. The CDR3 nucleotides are TGTGCCAGCAGTTTCTCTGGGGGATACGAGCAGTACTTC. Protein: CASSFSGGYEQYF.